This paragraph reports one T cell receptor beta chain. Its target is not known. Trimming pared 2 bases from V and 4 bases from J, leaving 3 bases between. Germline V gives CDR1 ENHRY, CDR2 SYGVKD. The length of the CDR3 is 12 residues. This sample was taken from a study of human T cells and chemical hapten exposure. In the study overall: In the sensitization step, 2% DPC was placed on approximately 2 cm by approximately 2 cm of upper inner arm skin. Patch tests delivered 0.01% DPC to the upper back and were evaluated at 6 days.

Study-level points and caveats: Clustering by CDR3 similarity yielded significantly more large clusters from expanded TCRs than controls. Alopecia affected the donors, so their immune response may differ from healthy people's.

Each CDR3 protein gets one entry after TCRdb re-called the RACE reads with MiXCR. The table includes roughly 90,000 distinct CDR3 sequences, roughly a tenth detected once. Indicated time point: patch test 3, about 24 weeks after DPC sensitization. The sample's treatment: therapeutic diphenylcyclopropenone sensitization with weekly scalp DPC. The TCR comes from a woman aged 30 to 39 with alopecia areata. Some clones in this sample may be carry-over from other donors' samples. The rearrangement joins TRBV10-3 to TRBJ1-5; no clear D gene. The material was whole blood, obtained in connection with sensitization to the hapten diphenylcyclopropenone (DPC). The CDR3 DNA reads as TGTGCCATCAGTGAGGGGAATCAGCCCCAGCATTTT. Its translation is CAISEGNQPQHF.